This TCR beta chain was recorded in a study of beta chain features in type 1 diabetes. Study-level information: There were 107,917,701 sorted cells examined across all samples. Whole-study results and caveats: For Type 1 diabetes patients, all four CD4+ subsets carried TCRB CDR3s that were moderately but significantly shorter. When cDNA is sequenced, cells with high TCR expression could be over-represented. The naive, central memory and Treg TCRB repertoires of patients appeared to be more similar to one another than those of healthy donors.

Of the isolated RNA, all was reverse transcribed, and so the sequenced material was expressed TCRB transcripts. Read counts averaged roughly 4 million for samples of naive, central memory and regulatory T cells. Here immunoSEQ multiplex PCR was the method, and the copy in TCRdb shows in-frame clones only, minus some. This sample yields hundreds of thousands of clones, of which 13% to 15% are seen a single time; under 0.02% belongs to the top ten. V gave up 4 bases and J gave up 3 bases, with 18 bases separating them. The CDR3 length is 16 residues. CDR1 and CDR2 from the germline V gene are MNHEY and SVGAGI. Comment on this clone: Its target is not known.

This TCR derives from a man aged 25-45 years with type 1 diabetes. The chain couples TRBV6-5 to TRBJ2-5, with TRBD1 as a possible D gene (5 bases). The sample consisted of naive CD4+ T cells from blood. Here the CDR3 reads CASSSALRLDKETQYF. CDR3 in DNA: TGTGCCAGCAGTTCCGCGCTACGGTTGGACAAAGAGACCCAGTACTTC.